This TCR beta chain was sequenced in a study of blood T cell repertoires in COVID-19. Study-wide context: Acute and convalescent COVID-19 specimens originated in the United States, Italy and Spain. PBMCs, B-cell-depleted T cells, or T cells provided the cDNA or gDNA that made up the material.

The authors' processing: Amplification of reference gene primers was used by the study to estimate nucleated cell counts. Using immunoSEQ multiplex PCR, the repertoire was profiled, and TCRdb retains in-frame clones only, with some absent. V and J calls plus clone size are reproduced from that table; the DNA served to infer D and trimming. In the table there are 60,000 to 80,000 clones, around 80% of which are singletons. The Seattle patients joined while their infection was active and were tracked longitudinally afterward. Germline V gene sequence: CDR1 MNHEY, CDR2 SVGAGI. The CDR3 is made up of 11 amino acids. Trimming removed 5 bases at V and 7 bases at J, with 5 bases between.

Sequencing input: peripheral blood. This clonotype was sampled from a man aged 45-65 years with COVID-19, enrolled during active disease. The chain joins TRBV6-5 to TRBJ1-4; D not resolved. DNA of the CDR3: TGTGCCAGCAGTCCTTCTGAAAAACTGTTTTTT. The encoded protein is CASSPSEKLFF.